Sequencing of this TCR beta chain was carried out in a study of CD8+ T cells in alopecia areata. Study at large: The drug, tofacitinib, lasted 6 to 18 months, followed by 6 months off drug.

With regard to this clone: Its antigen is not identified.

Study results and caveats: Sequences from scalp samples also cover resident alphabeta T cells of normal skin. It was lesional scalp, especially alopecia totalis/universalis, that showed higher clonality than normal scalp. Possibly because of HLA-related factors, TCR sharing was less clear across patients than in mice.

As to treatment: oral pan-JAK inhibitor, 5-10 mg twice daily. Trimming left V 4 bases short and J 6 bases short, with 13 bases between. Looked up from germline, CDR1 is SEHNR and CDR2 is FQNEAQ (reference sequence). The CDR3 totals 13 residues. In each case, RNA was isolated and then reverse transcribed into cDNA as the sequencing template. Only in-frame clones appear in the TCRdb table, and some are missing; sequencing was by immunoSEQ multiplex PCR. The table lists about 190,000 clones, over 60% of them singletons. The chain carries TRBV7-9 and TRBJ2-7; the D gene is possibly TRBD2 (5 bases). The TCR comes from a human donor with alopecia areata. This specimen was CD4+ T cells sorted from blood, taken at week 4, from a patient treated with tofacitinib. DNA for the CDR3: TGTGCCAGCAGCTCGTTGGAGGCTGGCGAGCAGTACTTC. Translated: CASSSLEAGEQYF.